What follows are 4 T cell receptor beta chains derived from one specimen sequenced in a study of immune reconstitution after stem cell transplant in scleroderma. TCRdb ran MiXCR on the RT-PCR reads and lists one entry per CDR3 protein. The sample yields about 2,400 distinct CDR3 sequences, 6.4% seen once. The specimen was taken before or after autologous hematopoietic stem cell transplantation (not recorded which). Receptors originate from a female donor with systemic sclerosis.

The chain joins TRBV20-1 to TRBJ2-3; 10 nucleotides align to TRBD1. J gave up 2 bases and V 3 bases, and 8 bases lay outside the gene matches. This CDR3 is built from 16 residues. Germline loops: CDR1 DFQATT, CDR2 SNEGSKA (reference sequence). Here the CDR3 reads CSASLRDRGITDTQYF. In DNA, the CDR3 is TGCAGTGCTAGCCTCCGGGACAGGGGTATCACAGATACGCAGTATTTT.

V and J are TRBV7-9 and TRBJ2-7, with a weak D call TRBD1 (5 bases). This CDR3 is 15 amino acids long. CDR1 is SEHNR, CDR2 FQNEAQ, per germline (reference sequence). V lost 5 bases and J lost 3, with 17 bases in between. CDR3 sequence: CASSHIYGQGYEQYF. The DNA for the CDR3 is TGTGCCAGCAGCCATATTTATGGCCAGGGCTACGAGCAGTACTTC.

By share, this clonotype counts as medium-sized. V is TRBV6-5 and J is TRBJ2-7; TRBD2 is a possible D gene (6 bases). V lost 3 bases and J lost 7, with 13 bases in between. The CDR3 is 13 amino acids. Germline-derived CDR1 and CDR2 are MNHEY and SVGAGI. Here the CDR3 reads CASSYGGKIEQYF. The CDR3 DNA is TGTGCCAGCAGTTATGGGGGGAAGATAGAGCAGTACTTC.

This chain links TRBV7-6 with TRBJ2-7; D possibly matches TRBD1 or TRBD2 (5 bases each). Trimming left V 5 bases short and J 6 bases short, with 11 bases between. This CDR3 has 12 residues. The germline V gene encodes CDR1 SGHVS and CDR2 FNYEAQ. CDR3: CASSQGPLEQYF. The CDR3 DNA reads TGTGCCAGCAGCCAGGGACCCCTCGAGCAGTACTTC.